Listed below are T cell receptor beta chains from one sample, sequenced in a study of CD8+CD57+ T cells in acquired aplastic anemia. TCRdb called the reads again in MiXCR, with one record for every CDR3 protein. The table has 180,000 or so distinct CDR3 sequences, approximately 48% seen once. Sequencing was performed on sorted CD4+, CD8+, or CD8+CD57+ T cells (not recorded which) from PBMCs. The receptors were sampled from a human donor with aplastic anemia. CDR3s include the opening cysteine and the closing phenylalanine or tryptophan. The order of the fields is CDR3 DNA, CDR3 protein, clone size, J gene, V gene, D gene. D genes are given only for firm matches. Expanded clones are given a class, and other clones once, few, many or no size at all.

CDR3 DNA: TGTGCCTGGAGTGTGAAGGCAGGCGGAACTGAAGCTTTCTTT
CDR3 protein: CAWSVKAGGTEAFF
clone size: many
J gene: TRBJ1-1
V gene: TRBV30
D gene: .

CDR3 DNA: TGCGCCGGCAGCTCGACGGGACAGGGGGCGACTGAAGCTTTCTTT
CDR3 protein: CAGSSTGQGATEAFF
clone size: .
J gene: TRBJ1-1
V gene: TRBV5-1
D gene: TRBD1

CDR3 DNA: TGTGCCAGCTCACAATCCGGGTTCGAGCAGTACTTC
CDR3 protein: CASSQSGFEQYF
clone size: few
J gene: TRBJ2-7
V gene: TRBV18
D gene: .

CDR3 DNA: TGCAGTGCTAGAGATCCGGGGCGCTACACCTTC
CDR3 protein: CSARDPGRYTF
clone size: many
J gene: TRBJ1-2
V gene: TRBV20-1
D gene: .

CDR3 DNA: TGTGCCAGCAGCCACAATATGAATGAGCAGTTCTTC
CDR3 protein: CASSHNMNEQFF
clone size: .
J gene: TRBJ2-1
V gene: TRBV7-7
D gene: .

CDR3 DNA: TGCAGTGCCCCGACAGACTCCTATAGGGATTCACCCCTCCACTTT
CDR3 protein: CSAPTDSYRDSPLHF
clone size: few
J gene: TRBJ1-6
V gene: TRBV20-1
D gene: .

CDR3 DNA: TGCGCCAGCAGGTCTACAGGGGGCATAGGGAACTATGGCTACACCTTC
CDR3 protein: CASRSTGGIGNYGYTF
clone size: many
J gene: TRBJ1-2
V gene: TRBV5-1
D gene: TRBD1

CDR3 DNA: TGCAGCGTTGAAAGACTAGCGGGGACAAATGAGCAGTTCTTC
CDR3 protein: CSVERLAGTNEQFF
clone size: .
J gene: TRBJ2-1
V gene: TRBV29-1
D gene: TRBD2

CDR3 DNA: TGCAGCGGGGGACAGGGGGATGGCTACGAGCAGTACTTC
CDR3 protein: CSGGQGDGYEQYF
clone size: .
J gene: TRBJ2-7
V gene: TRBV29-1
D gene: TRBD1

CDR3 DNA: TGTGCCAGCTCACCGGCACAACCCTCTGGGGCCAACGTCCTGACTTTC
CDR3 protein: CASSPAQPSGANVLTF
clone size: .
J gene: TRBJ2-6
V gene: TRBV18
D gene: .

CDR3 DNA: TGTGCCAGCAAGAGACTAGCGGATGAGCAGTTCTTC
CDR3 protein: CASKRLADEQFF
clone size: .
J gene: TRBJ2-1
V gene: TRBV7-2
D gene: TRBD2

CDR3 DNA: TGTGCCAGCAGTGAGACACGCCCGGATAATTCACCCCTCCACTTT
CDR3 protein: CASSETRPDNSPLHF
clone size: .
J gene: TRBJ1-6
V gene: TRBV2
D gene: .

CDR3 DNA: TGTGCCAGCAGCTTGCTCTCCAGATTAGCCGAGACCCAGTACTTC
CDR3 protein: CASSLLSRLAETQYF
clone size: many
J gene: TRBJ2-5
V gene: TRBV7-9
D gene: .

CDR3 DNA: TGTGCCATAAGGGACAGCATGAACACTGAAGCTTTCTTT
CDR3 protein: CAIRDSMNTEAFF
clone size: .
J gene: TRBJ1-1
V gene: TRBV10-3
D gene: TRBD1

CDR3 DNA: TGTGCCATCAGTGAGCCTCGCAATGAGCAGTTCTTC
CDR3 protein: CAISEPRNEQFF
clone size: many
J gene: TRBJ2-1
V gene: TRBV10-3
D gene: .

CDR3 DNA: TGCAGCGTTGGTGAAGGGGGCTACGAGCAGTACTTC
CDR3 protein: CSVGEGGYEQYF
clone size: .
J gene: TRBJ2-7
V gene: TRBV29-1
D gene: .

CDR3 DNA: TGTGCCACCAGTAACACCCAGGGCGGCGAGCAGTACTTC
CDR3 protein: CATSNTQGGEQYF
clone size: .
J gene: TRBJ2-7
V gene: TRBV24-1
D gene: .

CDR3 DNA: TGTGCCAGTAGTCCGGACAGGGGAAGAGGAGAAGCTTTCTTT
CDR3 protein: CASSPDRGRGEAFF
clone size: .
J gene: TRBJ1-1
V gene: TRBV19
D gene: TRBD1

CDR3 DNA: TGCAGTGCTAGAGAACAAGACAGAGAGCAGTACTTC
CDR3 protein: CSAREQDREQYF
clone size: .
J gene: TRBJ2-7
V gene: TRBV20-1
D gene: .

CDR3 DNA: TGTGCCAGCAGTGAATGGGGCAGCTCGGAACATAACTATGGCTACACCTTC
CDR3 protein: CASSEWGSSEHNYGYTF
clone size: .
J gene: TRBJ1-2
V gene: TRBV25-1
D gene: .

CDR3 DNA: TGTGCCACCGAGGTTGGGGCCGGCACTGAAGCTTTCTTT
CDR3 protein: CATEVGAGTEAFF
clone size: once
J gene: TRBJ1-1
V gene: TRBV10-3
D gene: .

CDR3 DNA: TGTGCCAGCAGTGTCTCTAGGATCAATGAGCAGTTCTTC
CDR3 protein: CASSVSRINEQFF
clone size: many
J gene: TRBJ2-1
V gene: TRBV2
D gene: .

CDR3 DNA: TGTGCCAGCAGTATGGCGGGAGTAGGAGAGCAGTACTTC
CDR3 protein: CASSMAGVGEQYF
clone size: many
J gene: TRBJ2-7
V gene: TRBV6-1
D gene: TRBD2

CDR3 DNA: TGTGCCAGCAGCCGAGACACCGAGCAGTACTTC
CDR3 protein: CASSRDTEQYF
clone size: many
J gene: TRBJ2-7
V gene: TRBV7-9
D gene: .

CDR3 DNA: TGTGCCAGTAGTATGAGGCTACAGGATGAAAAACTGTTTTTT
CDR3 protein: CASSMRLQDEKLFF
clone size: many
J gene: TRBJ1-4
V gene: TRBV19
D gene: .

CDR3 DNA: TGTGCCAGCAGCACCGGGACAGGGCGTTACACCGGGGAGCTGTTTTTT
CDR3 protein: CASSTGTGRYTGELFF
clone size: .
J gene: TRBJ2-2
V gene: TRBV6-1
D gene: TRBD1

CDR3 DNA: TGTGCGGGTTCCGCCGGGGAGAACTATGGCTACACCTTC
CDR3 protein: CAGSAGENYGYTF
clone size: many
J gene: TRBJ1-2
V gene: TRBV19
D gene: .

CDR3 DNA: TGCAGCGTAGAAAAAACAGTAATTTCCTACAATGAGCAGTTCTTC
CDR3 protein: CSVEKTVISYNEQFF
clone size: .
J gene: TRBJ2-1
V gene: TRBV29-1
D gene: .